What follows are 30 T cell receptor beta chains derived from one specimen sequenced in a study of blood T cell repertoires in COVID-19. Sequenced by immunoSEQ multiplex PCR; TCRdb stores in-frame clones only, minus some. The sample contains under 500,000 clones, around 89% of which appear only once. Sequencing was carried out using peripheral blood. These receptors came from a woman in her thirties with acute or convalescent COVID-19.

In DNA, the CDR3 is TGTGCCAGCAATAGTAGCCCTGGAAACACCATATATTTT. It is translated as CASNSSPGNTIYF. This sequence joins TRBV12-3 or TRBV12-4 and TRBJ1-3; D not resolved. The CDR3 has 13 residues. The V end was cut by 7 bases, the J end by 2 bases, with 9 bases between.

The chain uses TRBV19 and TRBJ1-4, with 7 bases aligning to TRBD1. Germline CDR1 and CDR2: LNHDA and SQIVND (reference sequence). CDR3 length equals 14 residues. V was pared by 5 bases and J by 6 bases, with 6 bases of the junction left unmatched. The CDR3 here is CASSFQGVDEKLFF. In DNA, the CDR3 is TGTGCCAGTAGTTTCCAGGGGGTTGATGAAAAACTGTTTTTT.

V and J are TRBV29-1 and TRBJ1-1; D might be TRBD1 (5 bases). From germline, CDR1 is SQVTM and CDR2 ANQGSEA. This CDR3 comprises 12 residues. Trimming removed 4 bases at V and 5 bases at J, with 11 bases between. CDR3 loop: CSVVAGQTEAFF. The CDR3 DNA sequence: TGCAGCGTTGTGGCAGGGCAGACTGAAGCTTTCTTT.

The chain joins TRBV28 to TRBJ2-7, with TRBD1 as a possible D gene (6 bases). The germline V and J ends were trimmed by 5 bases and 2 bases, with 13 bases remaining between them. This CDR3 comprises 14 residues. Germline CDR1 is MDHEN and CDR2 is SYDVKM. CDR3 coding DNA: TGTGCCAGCAGTAGACGACAGGTTCCCTACGAGCAGTACTTC. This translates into CASSRRQVPYEQYF.

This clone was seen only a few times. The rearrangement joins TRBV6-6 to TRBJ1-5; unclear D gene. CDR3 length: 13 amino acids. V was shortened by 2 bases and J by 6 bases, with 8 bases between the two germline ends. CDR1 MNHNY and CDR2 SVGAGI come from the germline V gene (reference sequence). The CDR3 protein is CASSYAEGQPQHF. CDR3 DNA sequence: TGTGCCAGCAGTTACGCGGAAGGTCAGCCCCAGCATTTT.

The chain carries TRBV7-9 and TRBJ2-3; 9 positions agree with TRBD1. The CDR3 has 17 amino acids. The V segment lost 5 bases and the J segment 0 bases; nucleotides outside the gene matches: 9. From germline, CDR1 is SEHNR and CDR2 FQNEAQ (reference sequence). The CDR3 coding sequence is TGTGCCAGCAGCCCGGGACAGGGAGGGGTGAGCACAGATACGCAGTATTTT. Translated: CASSPGQGGVSTDTQYF.

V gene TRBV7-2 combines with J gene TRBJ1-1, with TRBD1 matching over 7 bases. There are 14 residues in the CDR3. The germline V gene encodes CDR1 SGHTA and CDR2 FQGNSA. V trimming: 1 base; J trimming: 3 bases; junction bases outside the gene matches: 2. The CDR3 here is CASSLEGAYTEAFF. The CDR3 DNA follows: TGTGCCAGCAGCTTAGAGGGGGCGTACACTGAAGCTTTCTTT.

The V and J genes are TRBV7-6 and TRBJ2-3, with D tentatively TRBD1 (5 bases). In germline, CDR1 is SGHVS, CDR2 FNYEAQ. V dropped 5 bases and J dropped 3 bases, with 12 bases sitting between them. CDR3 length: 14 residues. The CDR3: CASSTPGRTDTQYF. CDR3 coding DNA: TGTGCCAGCAGCACGCCAGGGCGTACAGATACGCAGTATTTT.

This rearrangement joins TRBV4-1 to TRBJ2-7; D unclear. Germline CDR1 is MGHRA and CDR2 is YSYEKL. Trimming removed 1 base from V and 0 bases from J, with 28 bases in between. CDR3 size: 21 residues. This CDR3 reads CASSQAPPRYDTARSSYEQYF. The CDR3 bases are TGCGCCAGCAGCCAAGCGCCCCCCAGATATGATACGGCCCGGAGCTCCTACGAGCAGTACTTC.

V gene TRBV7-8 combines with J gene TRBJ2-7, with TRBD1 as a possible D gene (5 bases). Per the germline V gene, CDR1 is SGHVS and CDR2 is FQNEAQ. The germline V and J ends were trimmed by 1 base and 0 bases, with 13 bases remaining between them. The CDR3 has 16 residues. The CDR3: CASSLGVARDSYEQYF. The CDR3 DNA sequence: TGTGCCAGCAGCTTAGGTGTGGCCAGGGACTCCTACGAGCAGTACTTC.

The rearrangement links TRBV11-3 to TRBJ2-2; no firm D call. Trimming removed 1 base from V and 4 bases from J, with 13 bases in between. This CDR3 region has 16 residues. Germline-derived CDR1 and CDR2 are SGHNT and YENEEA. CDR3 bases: TGTGCCAGCAGCTTAGGTGGTGGCGGCCTCACCGGGGAGCTGTTTTTT. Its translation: CASSLGGGGLTGELFF.

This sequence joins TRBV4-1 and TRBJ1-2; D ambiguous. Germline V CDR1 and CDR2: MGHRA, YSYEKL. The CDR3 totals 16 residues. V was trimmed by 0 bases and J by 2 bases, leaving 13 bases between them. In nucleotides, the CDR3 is TGCGCCAGCAGCCAAGATAAGCACAGAAAAAACTATGGCTACACCTTC. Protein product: CASSQDKHRKNYGYTF.

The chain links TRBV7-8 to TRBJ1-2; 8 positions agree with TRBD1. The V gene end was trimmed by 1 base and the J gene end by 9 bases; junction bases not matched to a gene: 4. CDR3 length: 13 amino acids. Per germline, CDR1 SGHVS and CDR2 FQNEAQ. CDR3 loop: CASSLERQGSYTF. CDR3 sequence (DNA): TGTGCCAGCAGCTTAGAGAGACAGGGGAGCTACACCTTC.

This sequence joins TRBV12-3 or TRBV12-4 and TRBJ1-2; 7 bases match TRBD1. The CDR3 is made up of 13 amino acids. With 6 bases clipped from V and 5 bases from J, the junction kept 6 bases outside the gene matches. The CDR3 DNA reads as TGTGCCAGCAGCCCCGACAGGGAGTATGGCTACACCTTC. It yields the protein CASSPDREYGYTF.

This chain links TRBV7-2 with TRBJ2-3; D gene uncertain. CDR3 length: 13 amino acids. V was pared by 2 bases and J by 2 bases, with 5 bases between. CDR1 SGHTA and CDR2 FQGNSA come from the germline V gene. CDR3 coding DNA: TGTGCCAGCAGCTTACAAATCACAGATACGCAGTATTTT. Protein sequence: CASSLQITDTQYF.

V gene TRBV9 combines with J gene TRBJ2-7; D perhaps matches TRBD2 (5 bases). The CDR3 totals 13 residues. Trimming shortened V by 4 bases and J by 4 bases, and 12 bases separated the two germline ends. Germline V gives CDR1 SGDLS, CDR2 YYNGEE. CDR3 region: CASSLGDDYEQYF. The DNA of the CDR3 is TGTGCCAGCAGCCTCGGGGATGATTACGAGCAGTACTTC. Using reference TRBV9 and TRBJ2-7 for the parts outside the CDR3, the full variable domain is DSGVTQTPKHLITATGQRVTLRCSPRSGDLSVYWYQQSLDQGLQFLIQYYNGEERAKGNILERFSAQQFPDLHSELNLSSLELGDSALYFCASSLGDDYEQYFGPGTRLTVT.

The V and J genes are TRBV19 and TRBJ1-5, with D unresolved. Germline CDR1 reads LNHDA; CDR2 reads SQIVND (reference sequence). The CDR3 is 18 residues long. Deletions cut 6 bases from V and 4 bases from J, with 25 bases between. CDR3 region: CASSTPPRGETENQPQHF. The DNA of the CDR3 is TGTGCCAGTAGCACCCCCCCTCGGGGAGAAACCGAGAATCAGCCCCAGCATTTT.

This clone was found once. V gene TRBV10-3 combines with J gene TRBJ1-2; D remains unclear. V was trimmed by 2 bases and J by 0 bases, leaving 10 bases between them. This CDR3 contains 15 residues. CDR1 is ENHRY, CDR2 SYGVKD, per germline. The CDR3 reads CAISEEAAPNYGYTF. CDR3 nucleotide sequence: TGTGCCATCAGTGAGGAGGCAGCCCCTAACTATGGCTACACCTTC.

Here the CDR3 reads CASSQGLTAPSYNEQFF. CDR3 sequence (DNA): TGCGCCAGCAGCCAAGGCCTTACAGCTCCCTCCTACAATGAGCAGTTCTTC. The chain uses TRBV4-1 and TRBJ2-1; D remains unclear. Germline V gene data show CDR1 as MGHRA and CDR2 as YSYEKL. Trimming shortened V by 1 base and J by 0 bases, and 13 bases separated the two germline ends. The CDR3 runs 17 residues.

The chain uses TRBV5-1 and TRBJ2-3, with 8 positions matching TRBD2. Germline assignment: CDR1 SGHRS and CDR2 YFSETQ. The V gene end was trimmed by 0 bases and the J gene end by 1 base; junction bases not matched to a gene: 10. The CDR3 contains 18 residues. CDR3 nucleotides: TGCGCCAGCAGCTTGGTTAGCGGGGCACTCCAGGGCACAGATACGCAGTATTTT. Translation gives CASSLVSGALQGTDTQYF. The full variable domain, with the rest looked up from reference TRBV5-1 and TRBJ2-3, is KAGVTQTPRYLIKTRGQQVTLSCSPISGHRSVSWYQQTPGQGLQFLFEYFSETQRNKGNFPGRFSGRQFSNSRSEMNVSTLELGDSALYLCASSLVSGALQGTDTQYFGPGTRLTVL.

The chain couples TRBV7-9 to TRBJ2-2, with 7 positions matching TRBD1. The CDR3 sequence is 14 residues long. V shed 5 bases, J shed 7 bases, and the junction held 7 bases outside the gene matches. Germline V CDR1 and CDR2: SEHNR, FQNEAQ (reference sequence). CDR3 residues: CASSPQGDHGELFF. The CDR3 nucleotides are TGTGCCAGCAGCCCCCAGGGGGACCACGGGGAGCTGTTTTTT.

CDR3 loop: CASSIGTGGGYGYTF. The CDR3 region has the DNA TGCGCCAGCAGCATCGGGACAGGGGGAGGCTATGGCTACACCTTC. This chain joins TRBV5-1 and TRBJ1-2, with 11 bases that match TRBD1. CDR1 is SGHRS, CDR2 YFSETQ, per germline. V trimming: 4 bases; J trimming: 4 bases; junction bases outside the gene matches: 6. The CDR3 runs to 15 residues.

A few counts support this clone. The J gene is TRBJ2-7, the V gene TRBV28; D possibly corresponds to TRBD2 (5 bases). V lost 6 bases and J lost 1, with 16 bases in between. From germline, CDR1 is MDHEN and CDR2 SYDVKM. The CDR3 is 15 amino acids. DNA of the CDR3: TGTGCCAGCAGGTTCGGGGTCGTCCCTTCCTACGAGCAGTACTTC. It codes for CASRFGVVPSYEQYF.

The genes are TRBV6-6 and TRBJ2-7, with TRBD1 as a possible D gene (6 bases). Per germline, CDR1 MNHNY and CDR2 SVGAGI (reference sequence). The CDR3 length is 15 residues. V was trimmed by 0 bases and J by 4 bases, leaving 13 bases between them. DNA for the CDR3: TGTGCCAGCAGTTACTCGATCGTACAGGGTTACGAGCAGTACTTC. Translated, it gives CASSYSIVQGYEQYF.

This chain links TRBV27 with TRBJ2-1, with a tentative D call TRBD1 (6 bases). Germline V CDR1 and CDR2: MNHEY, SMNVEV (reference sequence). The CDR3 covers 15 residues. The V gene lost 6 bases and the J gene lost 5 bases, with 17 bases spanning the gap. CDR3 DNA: TGTGCCAGCAGGGACGGACAGATCAGCGACAATGAGCAGTTCTTC. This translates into CASRDGQISDNEQFF.

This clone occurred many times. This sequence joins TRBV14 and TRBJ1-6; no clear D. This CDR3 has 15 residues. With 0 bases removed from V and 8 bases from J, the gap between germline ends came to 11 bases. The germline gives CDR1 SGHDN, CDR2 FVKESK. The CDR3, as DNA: TGTGCCAGCAGCCAAGATTGGCAGATTGATTCACCCCTCCACTTT. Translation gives CASSQDWQIDSPLHF. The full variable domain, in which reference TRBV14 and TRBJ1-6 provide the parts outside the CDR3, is EAGVTQFPSHSVIEKGQTVTLRCDPISGHDNLYWYRRVMGKEIKFLLHFVKESKQDESGMPNNRFLAERTGGTYSTLKVQPAELEDSGVYFCASSQDWQIDSPLHFGNGTRLTVT.

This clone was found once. The CDR3 sequence: CASSPGTDTEAFF. CDR3 DNA sequence: TGTGCCAGCTCACCAGGGACAGACACTGAAGCTTTCTTT. The chain joins TRBV18 to TRBJ1-1; 7 nucleotides match TRBD1. V shed 2 bases and J 3 bases; nucleotides not matched to a gene: 0. This CDR3 is 13 amino acids long. From germline, CDR1 is KGHSH and CDR2 LQKENI.

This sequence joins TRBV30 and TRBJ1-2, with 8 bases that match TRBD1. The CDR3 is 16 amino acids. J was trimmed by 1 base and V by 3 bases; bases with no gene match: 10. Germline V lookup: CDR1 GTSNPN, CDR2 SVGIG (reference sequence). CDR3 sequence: CAWRRTGPNNNYGYTF. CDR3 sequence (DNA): TGTGCCTGGAGGCGGACAGGGCCGAATAATAACTATGGCTACACCTTC.

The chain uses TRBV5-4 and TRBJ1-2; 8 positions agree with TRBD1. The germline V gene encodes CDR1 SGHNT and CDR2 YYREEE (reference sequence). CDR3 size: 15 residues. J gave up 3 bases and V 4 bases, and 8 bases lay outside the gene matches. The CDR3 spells CASSARTGMDYGYTF. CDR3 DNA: TGTGCCAGCAGCGCAAGGACAGGGATGGACTATGGCTACACCTTC.

CDR3 bases: TGTGCCAGCAGTGTAGTCGCGACAGATCGGGACTATGGCTACACCTTC. Translating it yields CASSVVATDRDYGYTF. V gene TRBV2 combines with J gene TRBJ1-2, with D maybe TRBD1 (5 bases). Germline CDR1 is SNHLY and CDR2 is FYNNEI. Between the trimmed V and J ends, which lost 4 bases and 3 bases, there was a span of 18 bases. CDR3 size: 16 residues.